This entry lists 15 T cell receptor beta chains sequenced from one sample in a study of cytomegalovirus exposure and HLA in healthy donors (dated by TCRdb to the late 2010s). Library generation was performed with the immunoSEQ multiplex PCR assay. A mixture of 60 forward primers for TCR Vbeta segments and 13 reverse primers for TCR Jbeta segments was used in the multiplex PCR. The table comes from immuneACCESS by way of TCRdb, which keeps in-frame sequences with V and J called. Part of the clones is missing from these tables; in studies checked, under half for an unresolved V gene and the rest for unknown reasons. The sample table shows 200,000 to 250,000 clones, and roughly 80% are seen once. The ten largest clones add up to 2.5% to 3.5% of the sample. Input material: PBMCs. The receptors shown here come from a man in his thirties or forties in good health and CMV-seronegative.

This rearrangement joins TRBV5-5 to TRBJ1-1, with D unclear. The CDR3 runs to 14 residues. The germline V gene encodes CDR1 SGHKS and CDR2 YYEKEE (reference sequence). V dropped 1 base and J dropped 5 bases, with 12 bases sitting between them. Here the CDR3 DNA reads TGTGCCAGCAGCTTGCCCAGGATCGGAACTGAAGCTTTCTTT. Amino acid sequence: CASSLPRIGTEAFF.

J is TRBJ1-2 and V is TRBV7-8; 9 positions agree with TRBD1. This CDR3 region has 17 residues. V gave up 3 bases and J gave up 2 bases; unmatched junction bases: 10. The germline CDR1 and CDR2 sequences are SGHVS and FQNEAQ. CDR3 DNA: TGTGCCAGCAGCTTGGGCATCTGGGGACAGGGAAACTATGGCTACACCTTC. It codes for CASSLGIWGQGNYGYTF.

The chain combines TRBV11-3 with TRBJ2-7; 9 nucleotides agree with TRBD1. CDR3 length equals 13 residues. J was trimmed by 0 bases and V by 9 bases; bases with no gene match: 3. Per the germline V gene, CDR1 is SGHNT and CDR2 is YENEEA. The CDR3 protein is CASRTGDSYEQYF. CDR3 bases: TGTGCCAGTCGGACAGGGGACTCCTACGAGCAGTACTTC.

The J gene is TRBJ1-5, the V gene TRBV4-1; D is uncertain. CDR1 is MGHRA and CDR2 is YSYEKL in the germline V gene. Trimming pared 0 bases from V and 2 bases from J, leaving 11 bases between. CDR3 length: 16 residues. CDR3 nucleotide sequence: TGCGCCAGCAGCCAAGAGGGCAGGTCGGGCAATCAGCCCCAGCATTTT. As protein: CASSQEGRSGNQPQHF.

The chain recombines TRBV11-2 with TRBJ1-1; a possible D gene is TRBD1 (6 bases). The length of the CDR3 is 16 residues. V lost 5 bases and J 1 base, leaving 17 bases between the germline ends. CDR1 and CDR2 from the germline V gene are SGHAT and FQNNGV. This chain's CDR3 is CASSPKDSYSNTEAFF. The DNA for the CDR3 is TGTGCCAGCAGCCCAAAGGACAGCTACTCGAACACTGAAGCTTTCTTT. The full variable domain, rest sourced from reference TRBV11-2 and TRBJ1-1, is EAGVAQSPRYKIIEKRQSVAFWCNPISGHATLYWYQQILGQGPKLLIQFQNNGVVDDSQLPKDRFSAERLKGVDSTLKIQPAKLEDSAVYLCASSPKDSYSNTEAFFGQGTRLTVV.

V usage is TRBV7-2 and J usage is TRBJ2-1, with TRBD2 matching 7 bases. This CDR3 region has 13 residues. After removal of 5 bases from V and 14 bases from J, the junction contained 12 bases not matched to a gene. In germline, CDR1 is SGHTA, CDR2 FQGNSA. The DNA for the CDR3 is TGTGCCAGCAGCCCACCGGGACTACATAAAAAGTTCTTC. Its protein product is CASSPPGLHKKFF.

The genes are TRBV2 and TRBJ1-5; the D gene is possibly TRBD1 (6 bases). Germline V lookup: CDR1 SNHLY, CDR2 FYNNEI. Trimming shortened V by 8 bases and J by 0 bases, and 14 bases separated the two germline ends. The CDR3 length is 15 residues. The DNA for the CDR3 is TGTGCCAGCGGGGAGGGGGATGTTAGCAATCAGCCCCAGCATTTT. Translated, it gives CASGEGDVSNQPQHF.

The CDR3 region is CASIALLNTGELFF. CDR3 DNA sequence: TGTGCCAGCATTGCACTTCTGAACACCGGGGAGCTGTTTTTT. This sequence joins TRBV6-1 and TRBJ2-2, with D unclear. CDR1 is MNHNS and CDR2 is SASEGT in the germline V gene. This CDR3 is 14 amino acids long. V dropped 7 bases and J dropped 1 base, with 10 bases sitting between them.

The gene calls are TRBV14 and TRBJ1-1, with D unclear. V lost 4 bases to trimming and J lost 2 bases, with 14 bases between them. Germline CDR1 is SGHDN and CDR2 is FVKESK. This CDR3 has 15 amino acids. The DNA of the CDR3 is TGTGCCAGCAGCCCAATCGGCGAGGGCAACACTGAAGCTTTCTTT. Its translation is CASSPIGEGNTEAFF.

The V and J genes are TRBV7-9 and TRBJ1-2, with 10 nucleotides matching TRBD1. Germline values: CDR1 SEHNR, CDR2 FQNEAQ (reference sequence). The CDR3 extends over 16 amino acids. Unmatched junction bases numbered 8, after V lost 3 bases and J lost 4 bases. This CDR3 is CASSFRTGGPGYGYTF. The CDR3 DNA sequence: TGTGCCAGCAGCTTTCGGACAGGGGGGCCTGGCTATGGCTACACCTTC.

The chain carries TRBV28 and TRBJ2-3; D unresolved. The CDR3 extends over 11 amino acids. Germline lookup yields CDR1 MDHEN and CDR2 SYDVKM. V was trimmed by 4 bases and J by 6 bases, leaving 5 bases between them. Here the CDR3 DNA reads TGTGCCAGCAGTTATATGGATACGCAGTATTTT. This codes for CASSYMDTQYF.

The CDR3 sequence: CASSLLSASKGNEQFF. The CDR3 DNA reads as TGTGCCAGCAGTTTATTAAGCGCGAGCAAGGGGAATGAGCAGTTCTTC. The chain carries TRBV27 and TRBJ2-1; maybe TRBD1 (5 bases). Germline V gives CDR1 MNHEY, CDR2 SMNVEV (reference sequence). V was trimmed by 1 base and J by 7 bases, leaving 17 bases between them. This CDR3 has 16 residues.

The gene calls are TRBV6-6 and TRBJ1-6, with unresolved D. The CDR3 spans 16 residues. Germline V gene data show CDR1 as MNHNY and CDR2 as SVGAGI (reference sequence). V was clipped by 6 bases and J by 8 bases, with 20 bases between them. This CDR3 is CASSLRRAIVDSPLHF. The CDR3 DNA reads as TGTGCCAGCAGCCTCCGTCGAGCAATAGTGGATTCACCCCTCCACTTT.

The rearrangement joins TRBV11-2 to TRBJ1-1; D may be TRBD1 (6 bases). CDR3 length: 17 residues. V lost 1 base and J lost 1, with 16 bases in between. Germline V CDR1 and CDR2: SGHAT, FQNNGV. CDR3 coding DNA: TGTGCCAGCAGCTTAGGTACAGGGTGGTTCTCGAACACTGAAGCTTTCTTT. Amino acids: CASSLGTGWFSNTEAFF.

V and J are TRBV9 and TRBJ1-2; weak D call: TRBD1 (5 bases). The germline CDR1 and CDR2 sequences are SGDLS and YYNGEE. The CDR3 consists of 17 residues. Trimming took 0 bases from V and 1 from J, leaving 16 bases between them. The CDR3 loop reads CASSVDRQGKLNYGYTF. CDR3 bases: TGTGCCAGCAGCGTAGATCGTCAGGGCAAACTTAACTATGGCTACACCTTC. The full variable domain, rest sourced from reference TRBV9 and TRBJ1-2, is DSGVTQTPKHLITATGQRVTLRCSPRSGDLSVYWYQQSLDQGLQFLIQYYNGEERAKGNILERFSAQQFPDLHSELNLSSLELGDSALYFCASSVDRQGKLNYGYTFGSGTRLTVV.